These 27 T cell receptor beta chains share one sample of origin, sequenced in a study of shared clonotypes between healthy human individuals. Naive CD8 cells, CD45RO-negative and positively selected for CCR7, excluded terminally differentiated effector memory CD45RA+ cells. Only in-frame clones appear in the TCRdb table, and some are missing; sequencing was by immunoSEQ multiplex PCR. The sample records hundreds of thousands of clones, 95% to 98% being singletons. Source material: naive CD8+ T cells sorted from blood. These receptors were taken from a man aged 30 to 45 in good health.

V and J are TRBV11-2 and TRBJ2-7; perhaps TRBD1 as D (6 bases). The germline V gene has CDR1 SGHAT and CDR2 FQNNGV. This CDR3 contains 14 residues. The V end was cut by 1 base, the J end by 3 bases, with 10 bases between. The CDR3 nucleotides are TGTGCCAGCAGCTTAGGGACAGAGAGCTACGAGCAGTACTTC. Its translation: CASSLGTESYEQYF.

CDR3 residues: CASSPTLLNPSYEQYF. As DNA, the CDR3 is TGTGCCAGCAGTCCGACCTTGCTAAACCCGTCCTACGAGCAGTACTTC. This rearrangement joins TRBV27 to TRBJ2-7; D is unresolved. CDR3 size: 16 residues. V was trimmed by 5 bases and J by 1 base, leaving 18 bases between them. Germline assignment: CDR1 MNHEY and CDR2 SMNVEV (reference sequence).

The rearrangement joins TRBV7-9 to TRBJ1-4, with D perhaps TRBD1 (5 bases). CDR1 and CDR2 (germline): SEHNR, FQNEAQ (reference sequence). The length of the CDR3 is 16 residues. The V gene lost 5 bases and the J gene lost 6 bases, with 19 bases spanning the gap. CDR3 nucleotides: TGTGCCAGCAGCGAAACTACACTCCTGGGGGATGAAAAACTGTTTTTT. The encoded protein is CASSETTLLGDEKLFF.

The V call is TRBV7-9, the J call TRBJ2-2; no firm D call. Trimming took off 2 bases at V and 3 bases at J, with 13 bases between the two ends. This CDR3 is 16 amino acids long. From germline, CDR1 is SEHNR and CDR2 FQNEAQ (reference sequence). The CDR3 sequence is CASSLSGDIDTGELFF. CDR3 DNA sequence: TGTGCCAGCAGCTTATCCGGAGACATTGACACCGGGGAGCTGTTTTTT.

With respect to this clone: One junction end does not reproduce the germline sequence, and a read error may be involved. This chain uses TRBV7-7 with TRBJ2-2, with TRBD1 matching 10 bases. The CDR3 extends over 17 amino acids. The V gene's germline CDR1 is SSHAT and CDR2 FNYEAQ (reference sequence). CDR3 nucleotide sequence: TGTGCTAGCAGCTTAACACCGGGACAGGGGCTGAGCGGGGAGCTGTTTTTT. Encoded protein: CASSLTPGQGLSGELFF.

As for this clone: The junction differs from germline at one of its ends, possibly a read error. The CDR3 here is CSVEDYTDTQYF. The CDR3 DNA reads as TGCAGCGTAGAAGACTACACAGATACGCAGTATTTT. The genes are TRBV29-1 and TRBJ2-3; a possible D gene is TRBD2 (5 bases). CDR1 and CDR2 from the germline V gene are SQVTM and ANQGSEA. The CDR3 has 12 residues.

This sequence joins TRBV29-1 and TRBJ2-3, with a tentative D call TRBD2 (5 bases). Germline V gene lookup returns CDR1 SQVTM and CDR2 ANQGSEA. This CDR3 has 13 residues. The ends were cut back, 2 bases at V and 3 bases at J, with 9 bases in the middle. For the CDR3, the DNA is TGCAGCGTTGAAACCCCGGGGACAGATACGCAGTATTTT. This codes for CSVETPGTDTQYF.

The chain links TRBV2 to TRBJ2-5; 11 nucleotides align to TRBD2. This CDR3 has 17 amino acids. Germline-derived CDR1 and CDR2 are SNHLY and FYNNEI. V lost 6 bases and J lost 3; bases outside the gene matches: 12. CDR3 amino acids: CASRGMLPGLAEETQYF. Written as DNA, the CDR3 is TGTGCCAGCAGGGGCATGTTACCGGGACTAGCGGAAGAGACCCAGTACTTC.

This clone came up once. This rearrangement joins TRBV14 to TRBJ2-1; 10 bases match TRBD2. CDR1 and CDR2 (germline): SGHDN, FVKESK. Trimming at V came to 5 bases and at J to 4 bases, leaving 5 bases not matched to a gene. This CDR3 is 15 amino acids long. The CDR3 region is CASSTTSGIYNEQFF. The CDR3 DNA follows: TGTGCCAGCAGCACAACTAGCGGGATATACAATGAGCAGTTCTTC.

J is TRBJ2-5 and V is TRBV27, with D perhaps TRBD1 (6 bases). CDR1 MNHEY and CDR2 SMNVEV come from the germline V gene (reference sequence). V lost 6 bases to trimming and J lost 8 bases, with 19 bases between them. The CDR3 contains 14 residues. CDR3 residues: CASRAKDRRGTQYF. For the CDR3, the DNA is TGTGCCAGCAGGGCGAAAGACCGCAGGGGAACCCAGTACTTC.

The V call is TRBV4-1, the J call TRBJ1-4; 9 nucleotides match TRBD1. Germline V gene data show CDR1 as MGHRA and CDR2 as YSYEKL. This CDR3 contains 14 residues. Trimming cost V 3 bases and J 12 bases; bases outside gene matches: 8. CDR3 coding DNA: TGCGCCAGCAGCCAGGACAGGGGAACAGCGGAACTGTTTTTT. It codes for CASSQDRGTAELFF.

The J gene is TRBJ1-1, the V gene TRBV7-3, with D possibly being TRBD1 (5 bases). CDR3 length: 13 amino acids. Deletions cut 6 bases from V and 1 base from J, with 9 bases between. The germline V gene encodes CDR1 SGHTA and CDR2 FQGTGA. The CDR3 region has the DNA TGTGCCAGCAGGTCCACAGGGAACACTGAAGCTTTCTTT. Its protein is CASRSTGNTEAFF.

The chain couples TRBV2 to TRBJ2-5, with D unclear. This CDR3 comprises 13 residues. V was clipped by 11 bases and J by 3 bases, with 16 bases between them. Germline lookup yields CDR1 SNHLY and CDR2 FYNNEI. The chain's CDR3 is CASDAASEETQYF. The CDR3 region has the DNA TGTGCCTCTGACGCGGCTAGTGAAGAGACCCAGTACTTC.

The CDR3 bases are TGTGCCAGCAGTTACGGACCAGCTCAGCCCCAGCATTTT. The encoded protein is CASSYGPAQPQHF. The genes are TRBV6-5 and TRBJ1-5; D remains unclear. Germline values: CDR1 MNHEY, CDR2 SVGAGI. The CDR3 runs 13 residues. The V and J ends lost 2 bases and 6 bases respectively, with 8 bases between them.

This clone came up once. The J gene is TRBJ1-2, the V gene TRBV4-1; D remains ambiguous. The V gene's germline CDR1 is MGHRA and CDR2 YSYEKL. The CDR3 totals 12 residues. Trimming stripped 4 bases from V and 5 bases from J, with 8 bases between. The CDR3 here is CASSPRGYGYTF. The CDR3 DNA is TGCGCCAGCAGCCCGCGGGGATATGGCTACACCTTC.

V usage is TRBV10-1 and J usage is TRBJ2-1; the match to TRBD1 covers 10 bases. The germline gives CDR1 WNHNN, CDR2 SYGVQD (reference sequence). V lost 3 bases and J lost 7; bases outside the gene matches: 12. CDR3 length: 17 residues. CDR3 sequence: CASSDPRTGGLWNEQFF. The DNA of the CDR3 is TGCGCCAGCAGTGACCCAAGGACAGGGGGGCTTTGGAATGAGCAGTTCTTC.

The rearrangement joins TRBV18 to TRBJ2-1, with 11 bases aligning to TRBD2. Germline-derived CDR1 and CDR2 are KGHSH and LQKENI. The CDR3 totals 17 residues. Losses at the gene ends were 4 bases for V and 1 base for J; bases not matched to a gene: 6. The CDR3: CASSHTLAGGSYNEQFF. CDR3 sequence (DNA): TGTGCCAGCTCACATACGCTAGCGGGAGGTTCCTACAATGAGCAGTTCTTC.

The gene calls are TRBV20-1 and TRBJ2-7; D is perhaps TRBD1 (5 bases). The CDR3 spans 11 residues. CDR1 and CDR2 from the germline V gene are DFQATT and SNEGSKA (reference sequence). With 6 bases removed from V and 4 bases from J, the gap between germline ends came to 10 bases. The CDR3: CSAPQGYEQYF. The CDR3 DNA follows: TGCAGTGCCCCCCAGGGATACGAGCAGTACTTC.

The gene calls are TRBV29-1 and TRBJ1-2; D gene ambiguous. Per germline, CDR1 SQVTM and CDR2 ANQGSEA. Deletions cut 6 bases from V and 0 bases from J, with 11 bases between. The CDR3 is made up of 13 amino acids. Here the CDR3 DNA reads TGCAGCGTGGCGTTGATAGCTAACTATGGCTACACCTTC. It yields the protein CSVALIANYGYTF.

The V gene is TRBV15, the J gene TRBJ2-3, with 7 bases identical to TRBD2. The CDR3 spans 13 residues. After removal of 5 bases from V and 3 bases from J, the junction contained 2 bases not matched to a gene. Germline CDR1 reads LNHNV; CDR2 reads YYDKDF (reference sequence). The CDR3 spells CATSWGGTDTQYF. DNA for the CDR3: TGTGCCACCAGCTGGGGGGGAACAGATACGCAGTATTTT.

V usage is TRBV5-6 and J usage is TRBJ1-2, with D perhaps TRBD1 (5 bases). V was clipped by 4 bases and J by 8 bases, with 21 bases between them. Germline V gives CDR1 SGHDT, CDR2 YYEEEE. The CDR3 contains 15 residues. The CDR3 is CASSVIGRGSTGYTF. The DNA of the CDR3 is TGTGCCAGCAGCGTTATTGGACGGGGGAGCACCGGCTACACCTTC.

J is TRBJ2-1 and V is TRBV9; possibly TRBD2 for D (6 bases). V lost 3 bases and J 3 bases, leaving 13 bases between the germline ends. Germline V gene lookup returns CDR1 SGDLS and CDR2 YYNGEE. This CDR3 is 15 amino acids long. CDR3: CASSALANDYNEQFF. The DNA of the CDR3 is TGTGCCAGCAGCGCTCTAGCGAACGACTACAATGAGCAGTTCTTC. Together with reference TRBV9 and TRBJ2-1, the CDR3 gives the full variable domain: DSGVTQTPKHLITATGQRVTLRCSPRSGDLSVYWYQQSLDQGLQFLIQYYNGEERAKGNILERFSAQQFPDLHSELNLSSLELGDSALYFCASSALANDYNEQFFGPGTRLTVL.

The chain combines TRBV7-9 with TRBJ2-1; tentative D call: TRBD1 (6 bases). Germline CDR1 is SEHNR and CDR2 is FQNEAQ (reference sequence). The ends were cut back, 1 base at V and 4 bases at J, with 14 bases in the middle. CDR3 length: 16 amino acids. The CDR3 spells CASSLVSRGVYNEQFF. In nucleotides, the CDR3 is TGTGCCAGCAGCTTAGTATCCAGGGGAGTTTACAATGAGCAGTTCTTC.

CDR3 region: CASRTSGGDDEQFF. For the CDR3, the DNA is TGTGCCAGTCGGACTAGCGGAGGGGACGATGAGCAGTTCTTC. The rearrangement uses TRBV21-1 and TRBJ2-1; the table's TRBD2 call for D was not verified on the DNA. TRBV21-1 corresponds to a pseudogene. The CDR3 spans 14 residues.

The chain couples TRBV29-1 to TRBJ2-2; 10 bases line up with TRBD2. The J segment lost 4 bases and the V segment lost 6 bases, leaving 8 bases of the junction unmatched. This CDR3 spans 15 amino acids. Germline-derived CDR1 and CDR2 are SQVTM and ANQGSEA. CDR3 sequence (DNA): TGCAGCGTGGTGCTAGCGGGAGATGGCACCGGGGAGCTGTTTTTT. This codes for CSVVLAGDGTGELFF.

The rearrangement joins TRBV5-1 to TRBJ2-3; TRBD2 agrees at 15 bases. J was trimmed by 5 bases and V by 5 bases; bases with no gene match: 9. The CDR3 is 17 residues long. Germline V gene sequence: CDR1 SGHRS, CDR2 YFSETQ. The CDR3 coding sequence is TGCGCCAGCAGGTTTGGACTAGCGGGAGGGCCGGGAGATACGCAGTATTTT. It codes for CASRFGLAGGPGDTQYF.

This chain links TRBV27 with TRBJ2-2; perhaps TRBD2 as D (5 bases). Looked up from germline, CDR1 is MNHEY and CDR2 is SMNVEV (reference sequence). CDR3 length equals 13 residues. Deletions cut 3 bases from V and 3 bases from J, with 5 bases between. DNA for the CDR3: TGTGCCAGCAGTTTGGAGGACACCGGGGAGCTGTTTTTT. It specifies CASSLEDTGELFF.